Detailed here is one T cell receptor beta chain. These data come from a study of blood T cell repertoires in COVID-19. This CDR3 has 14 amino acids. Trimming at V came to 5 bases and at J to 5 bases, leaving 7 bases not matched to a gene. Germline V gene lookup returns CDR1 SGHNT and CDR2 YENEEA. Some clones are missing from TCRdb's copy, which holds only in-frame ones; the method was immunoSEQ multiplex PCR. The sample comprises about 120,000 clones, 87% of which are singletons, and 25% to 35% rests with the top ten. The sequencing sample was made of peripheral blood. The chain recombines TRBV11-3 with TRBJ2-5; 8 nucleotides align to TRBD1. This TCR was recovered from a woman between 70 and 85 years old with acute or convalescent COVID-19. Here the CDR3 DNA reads TGTGCCAGCAGCGTATCGACAGGGGCGGAGACCCAGTACTTC. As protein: CASSVSTGAETQYF. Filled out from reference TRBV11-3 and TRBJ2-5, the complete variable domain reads EAGVVQSPRYKIIEKKQPVAFWCNPISGHNTLYWYLQNLGQGPELLIRYENEEAVDDSQLPKDRFSAERLKGVDSTLKIQPAELGDSAVYLCASSVSTGAETQYFGPGTRLLVL.